One and the same sample provided the 20 T cell receptor beta chains below, sequenced in a study of cytomegalovirus exposure and HLA in healthy donors. Use of 60 Vbeta and 13 Jbeta primers characterized the PCR. TCRdb's table, derived via immunoSEQ multiplex PCR, lists solely in-frame clones and lacks some. This sample has 150,000 to 200,000 clones; around 80% occur once, and the top ten carry more than 4%. The sequencing input was PBMCs. These receptors were taken from a male donor in good health and CMV-seronegative.

The chain combines TRBV7-6 with TRBJ2-2, with a weak D call TRBD1 (5 bases). V shed 4 bases and J shed 7 bases, with 7 bases lying between them. CDR1 is SGHVS and CDR2 is FNYEAQ in the germline V gene. This CDR3 has 12 residues. CDR3 loop: CASSSGFGELFF. The CDR3 DNA follows: TGTGCCAGCAGCTCAGGGTTCGGGGAGCTGTTTTTT. Based on the CDR3 plus reference TRBV7-6 and TRBJ2-2, the full variable domain is GAGVSQSPRYKVTKRGQDVALRCDPISGHVSLYWYRQALGQGPEFLTYFNYEAQQDKSGLPNDRFSAERPEGSISTLTIQRTEQRDSAMYRCASSSGFGELFFGEGSRLTVL.

The genes are TRBV5-6 and TRBJ2-5, with D perhaps matching TRBD1 (6 bases). Near its end, the DNA agrees better with TRBJ2-7, so the J call may be wrong. CDR1 is SGHDT, CDR2 YYEEEE, per germline. This CDR3 is 13 amino acids long. The CDR3 coding sequence is TGTGCCAGCAGCTTGGCCAGGGGCAACGAGCAGTACTTC. Translating gives CASSLARGNEQYF.

This clone was detected once. The rearrangement joins TRBV9 to TRBJ2-7, with 7 bases that match TRBD1. Germline V CDR1 and CDR2: SGDLS, YYNGEE. Unmatched junction bases numbered 9, after V lost 5 bases and J lost 4 bases. The length of the CDR3 is 14 residues. The DNA for the CDR3 is TGTGCCAGCAGTCACGACAACAGGGGTTACGAGCAGTACTTC. Translation gives CASSHDNRGYEQYF.

In this sample, this clone turned up a few times. This chain uses TRBV20-1 with TRBJ2-7; D possibly corresponds to TRBD1 (6 bases). Per germline, CDR1 DFQATT and CDR2 SNEGSKA (reference sequence). V lost 6 bases to trimming and J lost 3 bases, with 9 bases between them. The CDR3 covers 11 residues. In DNA form, the CDR3 reads TGCAGTGCCAGGGACATCTACGAGCAGTACTTC. Encoded protein: CSARDIYEQYF.

Concerning this clone: One junction end does not reproduce the germline sequence, and a read error may be involved. The CDR3 nucleotides read TGTGCCAGCCACCGGGGACAGGGTGGGGATTTT. Encoded protein: CASHRGQGGDF. The genes are TRBV2 and TRBJ2-3, with 9 bases fitting TRBD1. This CDR3 is built from 11 residues. Germline V gives CDR1 SNHLY, CDR2 FYNNEI.

This chain connects TRBV9 to TRBJ1-1; D call uncertain. V lost 0 bases to trimming and J lost 1 base, with 4 bases between them. The CDR3 spans 13 residues. Germline CDR1 is SGDLS and CDR2 is YYNGEE. The CDR3 region is CASSVDRNTEAFF. The CDR3 region has the DNA TGTGCCAGCAGCGTAGACAGGAACACTGAAGCTTTCTTT.

This clone was observed a single time. This is likely a read error, given that the CDR3 carries no conserved phenylalanine or tryptophan at its end. This chain connects TRBV4-1 to TRBJ2-7, with 7 bases that match TRBD1. The CDR3 consists of 14 residues. Looked up from germline, CDR1 is MGHRA and CDR2 is YSYEKL. Trimming took 3 bases from V and 0 from J; bases not matched to a gene: 2. This CDR3 is CASSQGQSSYEQYL. CDR3 sequence (DNA): TGCGCCAGCAGCCAGGGACAGAGCTCCTACGAGCAGTACCTC.

This rearrangement joins TRBV6-5 to TRBJ1-3; 8 nucleotides agree with TRBD1. After removal of 5 bases from V and 0 bases from J, the junction contained 3 bases not matched to a gene. The CDR3 runs 15 residues. The V gene's germline CDR1 is MNHEY and CDR2 SVGAGI. This CDR3 reads CASSPDRGSGNTIYF. CDR3 DNA sequence: TGTGCCAGCAGTCCCGACAGGGGCTCTGGAAACACCATATATTTT.

This rearrangement joins TRBV9 to TRBJ2-5; perhaps TRBD2 as D (5 bases). CDR1 and CDR2 (germline): SGDLS, YYNGEE. Trimming shortened V by 6 bases and J by 2 bases, and 17 bases separated the two germline ends. CDR3 length: 15 amino acids. Here the CDR3 DNA reads TGTGCCAGCACCAAGGACGGACTTGCACAAGAGACCCAGTACTTC. Encoded protein: CASTKDGLAQETQYF.

This clone occurred once. The chain carries TRBV7-3 and TRBJ2-1; 12 positions agree with TRBD2. CDR1 and CDR2 from the germline V gene are SGHTA and FQGTGA. Unmatched junction bases numbered 11, after V lost 5 bases and J lost 9 bases. There are 16 residues in the CDR3. CDR3 residues: CASSLDLAGGPREQFF. The CDR3, as DNA: TGTGCCAGCAGCCTTGACCTAGCGGGAGGGCCGCGTGAGCAGTTCTTC. The full variable domain, with the rest looked up from reference TRBV7-3 and TRBJ2-1, is GAGVSQTPSNKVTEKGKYVELRCDPISGHTALYWYRQSLGQGPEFLIYFQGTGAADDSGLPNDRFFAVRPEGSVSTLKIQRTERGDSAVYLCASSLDLAGGPREQFFGPGTRLTVL.

This clone was recorded a few times. This chain joins TRBV19 and TRBJ2-4; the D is unclear. The V end was cut by 4 bases, the J end by 6 bases, with 10 bases between. CDR3 length: 13 residues. From germline, CDR1 is LNHDA and CDR2 SQIVND (reference sequence). The CDR3 reads CASSTRNGNIQYF. The CDR3 DNA is TGTGCCAGTAGTACCAGGAACGGAAACATTCAGTACTTC.

The V and J genes are TRBV20-1 and TRBJ2-7; D call uncertain. V dropped 6 bases and J dropped 0 bases, with 3 bases sitting between them. CDR1 and CDR2 (germline): DFQATT, SNEGSKA (reference sequence). There are 10 residues in the CDR3. The CDR3 DNA reads as TGCAGTGCCCACTCCTACGAGCAGTACTTC. Amino acids: CSAHSYEQYF.

J is TRBJ2-7 and V is TRBV2; TRBD2 might be the D (6 bases). V shed 8 bases and J shed 5 bases, with 25 bases lying between them. CDR3 length equals 16 residues. Germline CDR1 is SNHLY and CDR2 is FYNNEI. CDR3 coding DNA: TGTGCCAGCTGGACTCCGGGGACTCCCGGCACAGACGAGCAGTACTTC. As protein: CASWTPGTPGTDEQYF.

CDR3 in DNA: TGTGCCAGCAGCTTAACGATGGCGGGAGGGCCTTCCGAGCAGTACTTC. Amino acid sequence: CASSLTMAGGPSEQYF. V is TRBV7-8 and J is TRBJ2-7; 9 bases fit TRBD2. Unmatched junction bases numbered 11, after V lost 2 bases and J lost 6 bases. This CDR3 is 16 amino acids long. Germline assignment: CDR1 SGHVS and CDR2 FQNEAQ.

The chain carries TRBV5-4 and TRBJ2-3; possible D gene TRBD1, 5 bases. Trimming stripped 2 bases from V and 5 bases from J, with 18 bases between. This CDR3 spans 16 amino acids. Germline CDR1 SGHNT, CDR2 YYREEE (reference sequence). CDR3 sequence (DNA): TGTGCCAGCAGCTTAGACAGCGTGACCCAAGGAGATACGCAGTATTTT. It codes for CASSLDSVTQGDTQYF.

V gene TRBV7-2 combines with J gene TRBJ1-3; tentatively, D is TRBD1 (6 bases). The length of the CDR3 is 15 residues. Trimming left V 5 bases short and J 0 bases short, with 11 bases between. CDR1 SGHTA and CDR2 FQGNSA come from the germline V gene. DNA for the CDR3: TGTGCCAGCAGCCCGCCGGGACACTCTGGAAACACCATATATTTT. As protein: CASSPPGHSGNTIYF.

The chain has TRBV2 and TRBJ2-6, with 7 bases matching TRBD1. V gave up 7 bases and J gave up 0 bases; unmatched junction bases: 6. Germline V gene lookup returns CDR1 SNHLY and CDR2 FYNNEI. This CDR3 comprises 16 residues. The CDR3 DNA reads TGTGCCAGCACGGGACAGTTGAGCTCTGGGGCCAACGTCCTGACTTTC. The encoded protein is CASTGQLSSGANVLTF.

This clone was seen only a few times. CDR3 nucleotides: TGTGCCAGCAGTTACTCGATGCGTAATGAGCAGTTCTTC. It translates to CASSYSMRNEQFF. The rearrangement links TRBV6-6 to TRBJ2-1; unclear D gene. Per germline, CDR1 MNHNY and CDR2 SVGAGI (reference sequence). The CDR3 runs 13 residues. The V end was cut by 0 bases, the J end by 7 bases, with 7 bases between.

The CDR3 sequence: CASSPRQVSYNEQFF. DNA for the CDR3: TGTGCCAGCAGCCCTCGACAGGTTTCCTACAATGAGCAGTTCTTC. The rearrangement links TRBV9 to TRBJ2-1, with a weak D call TRBD1 (6 bases). Germline loops: CDR1 SGDLS, CDR2 YYNGEE. Trimming removed 4 bases at V and 1 base at J, with 12 bases between. The CDR3 totals 15 residues. The variable domain in full, with the rest retrieved from reference TRBV9 and TRBJ2-1, is DSGVTQTPKHLITATGQRVTLRCSPRSGDLSVYWYQQSLDQGLQFLIQYYNGEERAKGNILERFSAQQFPDLHSELNLSSLELGDSALYFCASSPRQVSYNEQFFGPGTRLTVL.

The chain is built from TRBV30 and TRBJ2-1, with D tentatively TRBD1 (5 bases). CDR3 size: 12 residues. Germline V lookup: CDR1 GTSNPN, CDR2 SVGIG (reference sequence). V lost 4 bases and J 4 bases, leaving 8 bases between the germline ends. The CDR3 region has the DNA TGTGCCTGGAAAGGGGAATACAATGAGCAGTTCTTC. Its translation is CAWKGEYNEQFF.